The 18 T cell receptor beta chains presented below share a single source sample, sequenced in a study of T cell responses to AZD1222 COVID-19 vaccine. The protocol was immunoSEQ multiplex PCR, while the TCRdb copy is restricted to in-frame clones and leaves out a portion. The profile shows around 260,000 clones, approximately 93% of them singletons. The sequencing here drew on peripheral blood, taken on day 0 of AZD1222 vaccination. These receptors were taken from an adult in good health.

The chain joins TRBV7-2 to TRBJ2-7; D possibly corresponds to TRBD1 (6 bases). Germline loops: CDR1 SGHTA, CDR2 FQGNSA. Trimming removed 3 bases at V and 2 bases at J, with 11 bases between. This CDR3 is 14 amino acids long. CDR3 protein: CASSFGDTTYEQYF. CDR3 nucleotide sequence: TGTGCCAGCAGCTTCGGGGACACCACCTACGAGCAGTACTTC.

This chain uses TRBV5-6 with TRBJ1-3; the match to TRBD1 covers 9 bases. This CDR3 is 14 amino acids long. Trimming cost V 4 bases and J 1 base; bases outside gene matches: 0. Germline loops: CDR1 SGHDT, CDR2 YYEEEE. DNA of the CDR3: TGTGCCAGCAGCGGGACAGGGTCTGGAAACACCATATATTTT. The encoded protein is CASSGTGSGNTIYF.

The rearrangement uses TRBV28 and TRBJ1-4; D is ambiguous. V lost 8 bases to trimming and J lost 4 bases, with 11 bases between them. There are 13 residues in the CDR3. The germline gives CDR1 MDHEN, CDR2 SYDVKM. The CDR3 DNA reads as TGTGCCAGCCGAAGCAGCCATAATGAAAAACTGTTTTTT. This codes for CASRSSHNEKLFF.

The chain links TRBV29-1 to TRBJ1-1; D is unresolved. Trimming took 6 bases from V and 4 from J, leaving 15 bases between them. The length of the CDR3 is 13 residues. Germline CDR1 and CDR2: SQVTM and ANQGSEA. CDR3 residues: CSVGPLRGTEAFF. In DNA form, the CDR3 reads TGCAGCGTCGGCCCGCTTAGAGGCACTGAAGCTTTCTTT.

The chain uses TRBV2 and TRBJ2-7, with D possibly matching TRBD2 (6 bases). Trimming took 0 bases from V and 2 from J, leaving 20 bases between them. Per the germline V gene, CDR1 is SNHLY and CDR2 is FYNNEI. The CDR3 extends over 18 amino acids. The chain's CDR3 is CASSEAPPLTRLAYEQYF. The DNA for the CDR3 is TGTGCCAGCAGTGAAGCGCCACCCCTAACAAGACTAGCCTACGAGCAGTACTTC.

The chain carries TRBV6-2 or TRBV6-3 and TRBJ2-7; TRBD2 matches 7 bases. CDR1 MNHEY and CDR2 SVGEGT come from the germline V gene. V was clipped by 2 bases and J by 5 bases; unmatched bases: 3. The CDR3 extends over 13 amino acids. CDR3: CASSYGDYNEQYF. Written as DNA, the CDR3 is TGTGCCAGCAGTTACGGGGACTATAACGAGCAGTACTTC.

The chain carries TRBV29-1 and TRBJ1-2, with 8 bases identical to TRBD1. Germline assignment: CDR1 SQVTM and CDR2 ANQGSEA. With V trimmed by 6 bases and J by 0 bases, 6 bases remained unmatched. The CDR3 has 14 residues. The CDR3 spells CSVSDRGPNYGYTF. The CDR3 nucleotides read TGCAGCGTGTCTGACAGGGGACCTAACTATGGCTACACCTTC.

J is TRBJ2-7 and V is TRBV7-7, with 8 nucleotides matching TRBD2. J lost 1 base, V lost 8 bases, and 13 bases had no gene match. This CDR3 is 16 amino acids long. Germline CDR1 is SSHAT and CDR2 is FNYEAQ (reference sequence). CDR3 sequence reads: CASLGRGGTPSYEQYF. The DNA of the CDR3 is TGTGCCAGCCTCGGACGCGGGGGGACGCCTTCCTACGAGCAGTACTTC.

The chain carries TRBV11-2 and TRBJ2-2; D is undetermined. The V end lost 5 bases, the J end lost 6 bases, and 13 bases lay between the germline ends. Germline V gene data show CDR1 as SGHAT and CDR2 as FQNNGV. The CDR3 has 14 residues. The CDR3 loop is CASSAPSIPGELFF. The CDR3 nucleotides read TGTGCCAGCAGCGCCCCTTCTATCCCCGGGGAGCTGTTTTTT.

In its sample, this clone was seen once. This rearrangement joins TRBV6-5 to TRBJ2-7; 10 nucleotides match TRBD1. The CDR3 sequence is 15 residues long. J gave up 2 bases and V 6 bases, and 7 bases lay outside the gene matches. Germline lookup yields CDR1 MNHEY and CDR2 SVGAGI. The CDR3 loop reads CASSRPGTGAYEQYF. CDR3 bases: TGTGCCAGCAGCCGACCCGGGACAGGGGCCTACGAGCAGTACTTC.

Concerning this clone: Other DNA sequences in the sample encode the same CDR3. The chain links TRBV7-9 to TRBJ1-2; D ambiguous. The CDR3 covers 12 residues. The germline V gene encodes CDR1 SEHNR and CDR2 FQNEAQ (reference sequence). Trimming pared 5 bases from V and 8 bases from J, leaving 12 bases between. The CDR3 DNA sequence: TGTGCCAGCAGCCCGGCTGGCGGGGGCTACACCTTC. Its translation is CASSPAGGGYTF.

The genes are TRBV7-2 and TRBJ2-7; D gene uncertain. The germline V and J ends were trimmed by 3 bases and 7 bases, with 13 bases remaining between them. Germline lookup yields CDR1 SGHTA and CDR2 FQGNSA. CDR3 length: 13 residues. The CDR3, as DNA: TGTGCCAGCAGCTTCCGGACGGGTGGAGAGCAGTACTTC. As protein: CASSFRTGGEQYF.

The CDR3 protein is CASGQGSSYNSPLHF. In DNA, the CDR3 is TGTGCCAGCGGGCAGGGGAGCTCCTATAATTCACCCCTCCACTTT. The rearrangement links TRBV9 to TRBJ1-6; perhaps TRBD1 as D (6 bases). Germline CDR1 reads SGDLS; CDR2 reads YYNGEE. The germline V and J ends were trimmed by 7 bases and 0 bases, with 11 bases remaining between them. The CDR3 consists of 15 residues.

The CDR3 DNA sequence: TGTGCCAGCAGCTTAGCTGGACTAGCGGGTCCCCTGGGCGGAGAGACCCAGTACTTC. The encoded protein is CASSLAGLAGPLGGETQYF. The chain is built from TRBV7-6 and TRBJ2-5, with 11 bases fitting TRBD2. V gave up 0 bases and J gave up 4 bases; unmatched junction bases: 13. CDR1 SGHVS and CDR2 FNYEAQ come from the germline V gene. The CDR3 sequence is 19 residues long.

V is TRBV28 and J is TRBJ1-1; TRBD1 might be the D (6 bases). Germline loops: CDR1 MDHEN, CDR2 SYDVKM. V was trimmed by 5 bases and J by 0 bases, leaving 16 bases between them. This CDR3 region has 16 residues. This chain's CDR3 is CASSRPGTFMNTEAFF. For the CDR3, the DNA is TGTGCCAGCAGTCGTCCCGGGACATTTATGAACACTGAAGCTTTCTTT.

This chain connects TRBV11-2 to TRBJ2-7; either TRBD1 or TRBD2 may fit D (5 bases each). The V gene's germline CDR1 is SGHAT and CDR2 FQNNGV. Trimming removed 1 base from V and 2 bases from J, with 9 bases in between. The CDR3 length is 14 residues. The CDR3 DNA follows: TGTGCCAGCAGCTTAGGAGGGGTGACCTACGAGCAGTACTTC. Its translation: CASSLGGVTYEQYF.

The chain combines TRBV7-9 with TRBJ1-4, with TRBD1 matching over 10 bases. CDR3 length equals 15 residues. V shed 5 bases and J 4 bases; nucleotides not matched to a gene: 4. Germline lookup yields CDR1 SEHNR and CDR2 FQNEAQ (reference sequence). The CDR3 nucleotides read TGTGCCAGCAGCAGCAGGACAGGGGGTAATGAAAAACTGTTTTTT. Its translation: CASSSRTGGNEKLFF.

CDR3 sequence (DNA): TGTGCCAGCGCCGGCTCGGCGGCCAAACGGCAGCAGTACTTC. Translated: CASAGSAAKRQQYF. This chain connects TRBV25-1 to TRBJ2-7; D uncertain. The CDR3 sequence is 14 residues long. V was shortened by 8 bases and J by 8 bases, with 22 bases between the two germline ends. In germline, CDR1 is MGHDK, CDR2 SYGVNS.